The 22 T cell receptor beta chains below were found in one sample sequenced in a study of cytomegalovirus exposure and HLA in healthy donors. Primers included in the PCR were 60 Vbeta and 13 Jbeta primers. The assay was immunoSEQ multiplex PCR, and TCRdb's table has in-frame clones only and misses some. The data hold 150,000 to 200,000 clones, with roughly 79% observed a single time. Sequenced input: PBMCs. The receptors were sampled from a man aged 35 to 55 in good health and CMV-seropositive.

The chain couples TRBV28 to TRBJ2-1; 10 nucleotides align to TRBD1. V lost 8 bases to trimming and J lost 8 bases; unmatched junction nucleotides: 6. CDR3 length: 13 amino acids. Germline CDR1 reads MDHEN; CDR2 reads SYDVKM. CDR3 residues: CASQGTGAYEQFF. The CDR3 DNA is TGTGCCAGCCAGGGGACAGGGGCGTATGAGCAGTTCTTC.

The V and J genes are TRBV7-2 and TRBJ2-5; possible D gene TRBD2, 5 bases. Germline CDR1 reads SGHTA; CDR2 reads FQGNSA. Trimming took off 0 bases at V and 2 bases at J, with 16 bases between the two ends. This CDR3 is 17 amino acids long. CDR3 residues: CASSLAKIHERQETQYF. CDR3 in DNA: TGTGCCAGCAGCTTAGCTAAAATACACGAGCGGCAAGAGACCCAGTACTTC.

CDR3 bases: TGTGCCAGCAGCCCGTCACGAACTAGCGGGAGCTCCTACGAGCAGTACTTC. Translating gives CASSPSRTSGSSYEQYF. This chain links TRBV13 with TRBJ2-7; TRBD2 agrees at 11 bases. J was trimmed by 0 bases and V by 5 bases; bases with no gene match: 9. Germline V CDR1 and CDR2: PRHDT, FYEKMQ (reference sequence). The CDR3 is 17 amino acids.

V is TRBV6-1 and J is TRBJ1-2, with D possibly matching TRBD1 (5 bases). The CDR3 consists of 12 residues. V was clipped by 9 bases and J by 2 bases, with 10 bases between them. Germline-derived CDR1 and CDR2 are MNHNS and SASEGT. CDR3 nucleotides: TGTGCCAGTTCCAGGGTCAACTATGGCTACACCTTC. Its translation: CASSRVNYGYTF.

The chain employs TRBV10-3 and TRBJ2-5, with D tentatively TRBD1 (7 bases). The CDR3 runs to 14 residues. Germline V gene data show CDR1 as ENHRY and CDR2 as SYGVKD. The V and J ends lost 4 bases and 5 bases respectively, with 14 bases between them. CDR3 region: CAISVSRGEETQYF. The CDR3, as DNA: TGTGCCATCAGTGTATCCAGGGGGGAGGAGACCCAGTACTTC.

This chain uses TRBV5-1 with TRBJ1-1; D unclear. This CDR3 spans 12 amino acids. The V end was cut by 3 bases, the J end by 3 bases, with 6 bases between. The germline gives CDR1 SGHRS, CDR2 YFSETQ. CDR3 DNA: TGCGCCAGCAGCTATCCGGACACTGAAGCTTTCTTT. Amino acids: CASSYPDTEAFF.

The chain carries TRBV7-2 and TRBJ2-1; 9 nucleotides align to TRBD2. This CDR3 is built from 16 residues. The germline V gene has CDR1 SGHTA and CDR2 FQGNSA. V lost 8 bases to trimming and J lost 1 base; unmatched junction nucleotides: 9. The CDR3: CASGGNSGRSYNEQFF. The CDR3 DNA sequence: TGTGCCAGCGGAGGGAATAGCGGGAGATCCTACAATGAGCAGTTCTTC.

The chain carries TRBV6-6 and TRBJ1-2; D not resolved. CDR1 MNHNY and CDR2 SVGAGI come from the germline V gene (reference sequence). V lost 2 bases and J 7 bases, leaving 14 bases between the germline ends. The CDR3 loop spans 14 amino acids. The CDR3 is CASSYNNKPGGYTF. DNA of the CDR3: TGTGCCAGCAGTTACAACAATAAACCGGGTGGCTACACCTTC.

This rearrangement joins TRBV6-1 to TRBJ2-7; TRBD2 is a possible D gene (5 bases). The germline gives CDR1 MNHNS, CDR2 SASEGT. The CDR3 is 13 residues long. V was cut by 6 bases and J by 8 bases, with 17 bases left in between. The DNA of the CDR3 is TGTGCCAGCAGGTTCCGAGCGGAGGATAAGCAGTACTTC. This encodes CASRFRAEDKQYF.

The chain links TRBV27 to TRBJ2-7; D is perhaps TRBD1 (7 bases). V gave up 5 bases and J gave up 0 bases, with 14 bases separating them. Germline CDR1 is MNHEY and CDR2 is SMNVEV (reference sequence). CDR3 size: 15 residues. The CDR3 here is CASSRRQGLSYEQYF. DNA for the CDR3: TGTGCCAGCAGTCGCCGACAGGGACTCTCCTACGAGCAGTACTTC.

The chain recombines TRBV4-1 with TRBJ1-2, with no clear D. Trimming left V 0 bases short and J 2 bases short, with 13 bases between. Germline CDR1 reads MGHRA; CDR2 reads YSYEKL. The CDR3 contains 16 residues. Here the CDR3 reads CASSQDGTTINYGYTF. The CDR3 DNA reads TGCGCCAGCAGCCAAGATGGAACAACTATAAACTATGGCTACACCTTC.

This clone was found once. This chain connects TRBV11-3 to TRBJ2-5; perhaps TRBD1 as D (6 bases). Trimming removed 0 bases at V and 4 bases at J, with 12 bases between. The CDR3 is 15 amino acids. Germline V lookup: CDR1 SGHNT, CDR2 YENEEA. Written as DNA, the CDR3 is TGTGCCAGCAGCTTAGAAGGCAGAGGGGGAGAGACCCAGTACTTC. Translation gives CASSLEGRGGETQYF.

The chain recombines TRBV21-1 with TRBJ2-3; the table's D call of TRBD2 was not tested on the DNA. TRBV21-1 represents a pseudogene. The CDR3 has 16 amino acids. The CDR3 reads CASSLGTSDCTDTQYF. Written as DNA, the CDR3 is TGTGCCAGCAGCCTTGGGACTAGCGACTGCACAGATACGCAGTATTTT.

This chain uses TRBV27 with TRBJ2-1, with 11 bases lining up with TRBD2. The CDR3 runs to 15 residues. CDR1 and CDR2 (germline): MNHEY, SMNVEV (reference sequence). The V gene end was trimmed by 5 bases and the J gene end by 8 bases; junction bases not matched to a gene: 8. CDR3 DNA: TGTGCCAGCAGTCCTTTTCTAGCGGGAGGCGATGAGCAGTTCTTC. This encodes CASSPFLAGGDEQFF.

For this clone: Compared with germline, one end of the junction differs, possibly owing to a read error. This chain connects TRBV6-1 to TRBJ2-7; 8 nucleotides align to TRBD1. The CDR3 has 14 amino acids. The germline V gene has CDR1 MNHNS and CDR2 SASEGT. CDR3: CATPGDRWTYGQYF. CDR3 nucleotides: TGTGCCACACCCGGGGACAGGTGGACATACGGGCAGTACTTC.

The rearrangement uses TRBV2 and TRBJ2-3; 8 bases line up with TRBD2. The V gene end was trimmed by 3 bases and the J gene end by 2 bases; junction bases not matched to a gene: 1. The CDR3 is 14 residues long. The germline V gene has CDR1 SNHLY and CDR2 FYNNEI. The CDR3 DNA sequence: TGTGCCAGCAGTGAGGGACTAGACACAGATACGCAGTATTTT. This encodes CASSEGLDTDTQYF.

The chain joins TRBV7-2 to TRBJ2-1; 13 nucleotides match TRBD2. The CDR3 covers 16 residues. Germline V gene data show CDR1 as SGHTA and CDR2 as FQGNSA. The junction had 9 bases not matched to a gene; V was cut back by 5 bases and J by 8 bases. The CDR3 sequence: CASSTLGLAGVDEQFF. The CDR3 coding sequence is TGTGCCAGCAGCACCCTCGGACTAGCGGGAGTCGATGAGCAGTTCTTC.

This chain connects TRBV29-1 to TRBJ1-1; D gene uncertain. Germline V lookup: CDR1 SQVTM, CDR2 ANQGSEA. CDR3 length: 13 residues. Trimming pared 6 bases from V and 0 bases from J, leaving 11 bases between. CDR3 residues: CSVAEDLNTEAFF. The CDR3 nucleotides are TGCAGCGTAGCTGAGGATCTGAACACTGAAGCTTTCTTT.

The chain has TRBV6-5 and TRBJ2-1; the match to TRBD2 covers 7 bases. This CDR3 is 13 amino acids long. Looked up from germline, CDR1 is MNHEY and CDR2 is SVGAGI. V lost 4 bases, J lost 7 bases, and 4 bases stayed unmatched. CDR3 nucleotides: TGTGCCAGCAGTTTACTAGCGCGAAATGAGCAGTTCTTC. Translation: CASSLLARNEQFF.

The rearrangement uses TRBV7-2 and TRBJ2-5, with D maybe TRBD2 (5 bases). The assigned J gene may be wrong: the sequence end matches TRBJ2-7 better. This CDR3 spans 14 amino acids. CDR1 is SGHTA and CDR2 is FQGNSA in the germline V gene. CDR3 region: CASSPWTGTYEQYF. The DNA of the CDR3 is TGTGCCAGCAGCCCTTGGACGGGAACCTACGAGCAGTACTTC.

Only one count was recorded for this clone. The chain couples TRBV28 to TRBJ1-1; 10 bases are shared with TRBD1. Unmatched junction bases numbered 4, after V lost 8 bases and J lost 4 bases. The germline gives CDR1 MDHEN, CDR2 SYDVKM. CDR3 length: 13 residues. CDR3 sequence: CASGTGAGTEAFF. Written as DNA, the CDR3 is TGTGCCAGCGGGACAGGGGCGGGCACTGAAGCTTTCTTT.

This clone was detected once. This chain uses TRBV12-5 with TRBJ2-1; 7 bases align to TRBD2. This CDR3 has 17 amino acids. J was trimmed by 3 bases and V by 0 bases; bases with no gene match: 8. Germline V gene sequence: CDR1 LGHNT, CDR2 FRNRAP. The CDR3 sequence: CASGLVGAGARYNEQFF. CDR3 nucleotides: TGTGCTAGTGGTTTGGTAGGGGCGGGAGCCCGCTACAATGAGCAGTTCTTC. Supplemented by reference TRBV12-5 and TRBJ2-1, the full variable domain reads DARVTQTPRHKVTEMGQEVTMRCQPILGHNTVFWYRQTMMQGLELLAYFRNRAPLDDSGMPKDRFSAEMPDATLATLKIQPSEPRDSAVYFCASGLVGAGARYNEQFFGPGTRLTVL.